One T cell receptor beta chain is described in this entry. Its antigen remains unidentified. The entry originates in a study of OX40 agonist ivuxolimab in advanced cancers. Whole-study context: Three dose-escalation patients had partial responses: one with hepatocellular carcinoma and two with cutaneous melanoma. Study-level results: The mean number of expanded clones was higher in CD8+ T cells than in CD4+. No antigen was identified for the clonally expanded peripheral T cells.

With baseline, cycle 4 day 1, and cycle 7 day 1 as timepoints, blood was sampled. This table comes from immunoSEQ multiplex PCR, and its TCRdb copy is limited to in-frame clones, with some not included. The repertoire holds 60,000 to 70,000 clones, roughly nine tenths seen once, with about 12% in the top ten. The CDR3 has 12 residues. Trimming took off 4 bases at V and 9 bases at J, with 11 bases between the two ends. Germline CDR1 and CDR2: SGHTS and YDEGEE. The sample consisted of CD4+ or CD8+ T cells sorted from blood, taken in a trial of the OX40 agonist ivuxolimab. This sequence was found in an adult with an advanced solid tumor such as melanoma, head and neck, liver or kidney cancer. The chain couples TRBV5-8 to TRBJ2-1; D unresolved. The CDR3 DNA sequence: TGTGCCAGCAGCCCCCCTGATCCTGAGCAGTTCTTC. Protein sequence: CASSPPDPEQFF.